This entry concerns a single TCR beta chain. In the original processing: It was from reference gene primer amplification that nucleated cell counts were estimated. The repertoire was sequenced with immunoSEQ multiplex PCR; TCRdb's copy has only in-frame clones and lacks some. The DNA was the basis for D and trimming; V, J and clone size are from that table. The table includes about 170,000 clones, around nine tenths detected once. The data are from a study of blood T cell repertoires in COVID-19. As for the study in general: The origin of the acute and convalescent COVID-19 samples was the United States, Italy and Spain. T cells, B-cell-depleted T cells, or PBMCs provided the cDNA or gDNA that served as material.

Germline CDR1 reads MDHEN; CDR2 reads SYDVKM. V was clipped by 3 bases and J by 2 bases, with 14 bases between them. This CDR3 region has 15 residues. The V call is TRBV28, the J call TRBJ2-7; maybe TRBD1 (5 bases). Input material: peripheral blood. The TCR was taken from a man between 65 and 79 years old with acute or convalescent COVID-19. CDR3 residues: CASSFRRQRTYEQYF. In DNA form, the CDR3 reads TGTGCCAGCAGTTTCCGCCGACAGAGGACCTACGAGCAGTACTTC.